This T cell receptor beta chain came from a study of T cell responses to AZD1222 COVID-19 vaccine (dated by TCRdb to the early 2020s). In the study overall: TCR sequencing was performed for 233 trial participants, of whom about 200 were given two doses of AZD1222 and around 25 were given two doses of MenACWY control vaccine. Trial participants were enrolled into age subgroups of 18-55, 56-69 and 70-plus years, which contained approximately 150, 30 and 60 TCR-sequenced participants, respectively.

With respect to this clone: Its antigen target is currently unknown. The sample holds no much larger clone one base away, and base qualities are not on file.

The CDR3 regions of human TCRbeta chains were analyzed by immunosequencing. The study's own analysis went as follows. TCRs in the repertoires were matched against a reference library of SARS-CoV-2-specific TCRs that had been generated with the MIRA antigen-specificity platform. Breadth meant the fraction of unique TCRs that were SARS-CoV-2-associated, whereas depth meant the fraction of total T cells that were SARS-CoV-2-associated. Each spike-specific TCR was assigned to its reactive spike region and to a CD4 or CD8 class using the MIRA data. Log10-transformed breadth and depth values were compared by one-way ANOVA with Sidak's multiple comparisons tests. The immuneACCESS repertoire file appears here via TCRdb, limited to in-frame rearrangements. These files lack a portion of the clones; in checked studies, under half of the deficit traces to unresolved V genes, and the cause of the others is not known. V and J calls and clone size are copied from that table; D and trimming were computed from the DNA. This sample holds approximately 110,000 clones; approximately 88% were observed only once. About 6.5% of the sample is taken by the ten largest.

Overall study outcomes, separate from this receptor: The 56-69-year group was small, and its depth increase did not reach significance, likely because of low power. Spike-specific TCR breadth and depth rose significantly after two AZD1222 doses compared with day 0 and with MenACWY recipients. Vaccine-associated CD4 TCRs spanned the whole spike protein, with dominant responses in regions 160-218 and 743-854. Most participants were white British and females outnumbered males, and the authors suggested that clonal diversity may have been underestimated. Only six or seven AZD1222 recipients were SARS-CoV-2 seropositive at baseline, limiting conclusions about previously exposed vaccinees. Reportedly, almost half of the unique spike-specific TCRs recognized epitopes lying outside the regions that are mutated in the B.1.351 and B.1.1.7 variants. Because no day 14 peak-response samples were available, repertoires were characterized only after the peak T cell response.

In light of the paper, this sample's time point label describes: about 28 days (+/-7) after the second vaccine dose. AZD1222 recipients given second doses at about 4 weeks or at about 12 weeks were pooled, since spike-specific TCR depth and breadth were not found to differ between the two schedules. Vaccinee samples came from UK trials COV001 and COV002, including a single-blind randomized controlled phase 2/3 trial of AZD1222 (ChAdOx1 nCoV-19) in healthy adults. For TCRbeta chain sequencing, PBMC samples from trial participants were taken at day 0 and at day 28 after the second dose. According to the germline V gene, CDR1 reads SGHTA and CDR2 reads FQGNSA. Between the V and J ends, shortened by 8 bases and 2 bases respectively, the junction contains 15 bases. CDR3 length: 14 amino acids, cysteine to phenylalanine. CDR3 DNA only is kept here, 42 bases in frame from base 1.

The sequenced sample was peripheral blood, obtained 28 days after the second AZD1222 dose. The chain joins TRBV7-2 to TRBJ2-5, with the D gene call left open. The receptor's source is an adult who received the AZD1222 COVID-19 vaccine. The DNA sequence is TGTGCCAGCGGAAAGAGGAGTGGACAAGAGACCCAGTACTTC. It translates to CASGKRSGQETQYF.